The 8 T cell receptor beta chains in this list originate from one sample, sequenced in a study of identical twins. In TCRdb, the 5' RACE reads were re-called with MiXCR into one record per CDR3 protein. The sample lists 450,000 to 600,000 distinct CDR3 sequences; about 22% were seen once. These data also formed part of another study, on yellow fever vaccine responses in identical twins.

The sample comprised CD4+ T cells sorted from blood. These receptors originate from a woman aged 18-29 years in good health.

The chain uses TRBV5-1 and TRBJ1-4; 8 positions match TRBD1. This CDR3 region has 13 residues. Per germline, CDR1 SGHRS and CDR2 YFSETQ. Trimming at V came to 6 bases and at J to 12 bases, leaving 10 bases not matched to a gene. CDR3 protein: CASKEGQAEELFF. The CDR3 DNA reads TGCGCCAGCAAAGAGGGACAGGCGGAAGAACTGTTTTTT.

This clonotype was detected only a few times. The genes are TRBV7-2 and TRBJ2-1; D not certain. Trimming pared 3 bases from V and 9 bases from J, leaving 12 bases between. Germline assignment: CDR1 SGHTA and CDR2 FQGNSA. The CDR3 is 13 residues long. CDR3 protein: CASSLAQYGEQFF. The CDR3 DNA reads TGTGCCAGCAGCTTGGCCCAATATGGTGAGCAGTTCTTC. The complete variable domain, with remaining parts taken from reference TRBV7-2 and TRBJ2-1, reads GAGVSQSPSNKVTEKGKDVELRCDPISGHTALYWYRQSLGQGLEFLIYFQGNSAPDKSGLPSDRFSAERTGGSVSTLTIQRTQQEDSAVYLCASSLAQYGEQFFGPGTRLTVL.

This clonotype was seen a few times. The chain has TRBV9 and TRBJ1-1; 10 nucleotides line up with TRBD1. The CDR3 contains 16 residues. V was clipped by 0 bases and J by 5 bases; unmatched bases: 7. CDR1 is SGDLS and CDR2 is YYNGEE in the germline V gene. CDR3 sequence reads: CASSVEAGQGGTEAFF. The CDR3 nucleotides are TGTGCCAGCAGCGTAGAAGCCGGACAGGGGGGGACTGAAGCTTTCTTT.

CDR3 nucleotides: TGCAGCGGGAAGAGAAACAGGGATTCGGGGGCTGAAGCTTTCTTT. Amino acid sequence: CSGKRNRDSGAEAFF. The rearrangement links TRBV29-1 to TRBJ1-1, with D possibly TRBD1 on 6 matching bases. Germline V gene data show CDR1 as SQVTM and CDR2 as ANQGSEA. The CDR3 runs 15 residues. V dropped 7 bases and J dropped 6 bases, with 24 bases sitting between them.

This clonotype was recorded a few times. This chain joins TRBV9 and TRBJ1-6; no reliable D call. The V and J ends lost 1 base and 10 bases respectively, with 9 bases between them. CDR1 is SGDLS and CDR2 is YYNGEE in the germline V gene. The CDR3 runs to 13 residues. The CDR3 loop reads CASSVTRESPLHF. The CDR3 DNA reads TGTGCCAGCAGCGTAACGAGGGAATCACCCCTCCACTTT.

The chain uses TRBV28 and TRBJ2-6, with no clear D. The V gene lost 5 bases and the J gene lost 0 bases, with 17 bases spanning the gap. Germline CDR1 MDHEN, CDR2 SYDVKM. This CDR3 region has 18 residues. CDR3 protein: CASSTRKLFLSGANVLTF. DNA of the CDR3: TGTGCCAGCAGTACCCGGAAATTATTTCTCTCTGGGGCCAACGTCCTGACTTTC.

This clonotype has a count of ten or more. The V gene is TRBV18, the J gene TRBJ2-5, with D tentatively TRBD1 (6 bases). Deletions cut 2 bases from V and 4 bases from J, with 14 bases between. The CDR3 is 15 amino acids. CDR1 is KGHSH, CDR2 LQKENI, per germline. The CDR3 region is CASSPLGQARETQYF. For the CDR3, the DNA is TGTGCCAGCTCACCATTGGGACAAGCAAGAGAGACCCAGTACTTC. Complete variable domain (other parts from reference TRBV18 and TRBJ2-5): NAGVMQNPRHLVRRRGQEARLRCSPMKGHSHVYWYRQLPEEGLKFMVYLQKENIIDESGMPKERFSAEFPKEGPSILRIQQVVRGDSAAYFCASSPLGQARETQYFGPGTRLLVL.

V usage is TRBV4-1 and J usage is TRBJ2-1, with 7 bases matching TRBD2. CDR1 MGHRA and CDR2 YSYEKL come from the germline V gene. Losses at the gene ends were 3 bases for V and 4 bases for J; bases not matched to a gene: 9. The CDR3 spans 16 residues. CDR3 coding DNA: TGCGCCAGCAGCCAGTCCGGCGGGGGAGCTTACAATGAGCAGTTCTTC. Protein sequence: CASSQSGGGAYNEQFF.